This TCR beta chain originates from a study of blood T cell repertoires in COVID-19. Germline V gene lookup returns CDR1 MNHEY and CDR2 SMNVEV (reference sequence). The CDR3 sequence is 15 residues long. The junction had 2 bases not matched to a gene; V was cut back by 4 bases and J by 1 base. The assay was immunoSEQ multiplex PCR, and TCRdb's table has in-frame clones only and misses some. This sample has roughly 250,000 clones, with roughly four fifths found just once. A single count supports this clone. This chain links TRBV27 with TRBJ2-7; 12 positions match TRBD1. Sequenced sample: PBMCs or T cells enriched from blood (not recorded which). This TCR was recovered from a middle-aged woman who had been exposed to COVID-19. CDR3 sequence: CASSWDRGHSYEQYF. The CDR3 DNA is TGTGCCAGCAGTTGGGACAGGGGGCATTCCTACGAGCAGTACTTC.